This T cell receptor beta chain stems from a study of synovial regulatory T cells in juvenile arthritis. To note about this clone: Its specificity is unknown.

Regarding the study as a whole: TCR diversity was lower in inflammation-associated blood Treg cells than in other blood Treg cells.

Data came from immunoSEQ multiplex PCR; TCRdb stores just in-frame clones and leaves some out. Its table lists about 9,900 clones. CDR1 is SGHRS, CDR2 YFSETQ, per germline. The CDR3 extends over 13 amino acids. DNA is not on record. The TCR originated in a donor younger than 30 with juvenile idiopathic arthritis. The V and J genes are TRBV5-1 and TRBJ2-7; TCRdb selects TRBD1, and the lack of DNA leaves this call unchecked. The sequencing sample was made of Treg cells from blood. Specified subset: HLA-DR+ inflammation-associated blood Treg cells. The CDR3 sequence is CASREQGPYEQYF. The variable domain in full, with the rest retrieved from reference TRBV5-1 and TRBJ2-7, is KAGVTQTPRYLIKTRGQQVTLSCSPISGHRSVSWYQQTPGQGLQFLFEYFSETQRNKGNFPGRFSGRQFSNSRSEMNVSTLELGDSALYLCASREQGPYEQYFGPGTRLTVT.